This T cell receptor (beta chain) was observed in a study of human T cells and chemical hapten exposure. For the study at large: There were per-sample TCR yield variations, arising mainly from small pooled library volume differences. General study points: The number of TCRs above 1 in 1000 frequency did not change after DPC sensitization.

Noted time point: patch test 2, 6 weeks after DPC sensitization. Treatment indicated: therapeutic diphenylcyclopropenone sensitization with weekly scalp DPC. It was from unfractionated whole blood that total RNA was extracted. Library construction involved attaching unique molecular identifiers to individual cDNA molecules, which allowed quantitative, reproducible TCR counting. TCRdb redid the calling of the RACE reads with MiXCR, one entry per CDR3 protein. The sample lists 65,000 to 95,000 distinct CDR3 sequences; less than 8.5% were seen once. This clonotype occurred many times. Its antigen is as yet unknown. Germline loops: CDR1 SGHRS, CDR2 YFSETQ. V dropped 0 bases and J dropped 1 base, with 10 bases sitting between them. This CDR3 is built from 15 residues.

This sequence was found in a woman aged 25 to 45 with alopecia areata. Some clones in this sample may be carry-over from other donors' samples. This sample comprised whole blood, obtained in connection with sensitization to the hapten diphenylcyclopropenone (DPC). The V call is TRBV5-1, the J call TRBJ2-5; a possible D gene is TRBD1 (5 bases). In DNA form, the CDR3 reads TGCGCCAGCAGCTTGGATCCAGGGTTCCAAGAGACCCAGTACTTC. It specifies CASSLDPGFQETQYF.